This passage covers 4 T cell receptor beta chains from one sample sequenced in a study of CD8 T cells in Susac syndrome. Random hexamers were used to reverse transcribe the RNA input (roughly 0.5 to 1 ug). From the immunoSEQ multiplex PCR reads, TCRdb called clonotypes with MiXCR, one entry per CDR3 protein. Of about 150,000 distinct CDR3 sequences listed, approximately 93% are singletons. Source material: CD8+ T cells from PBMCs. All receptors come from a human donor with multiple sclerosis.

This clonotype occurred once. The chain carries TRBV14 and TRBJ2-7, with D uncertain. The CDR3 is 13 amino acids. CDR1 and CDR2 from the germline V gene are SGHDN and FVKESK. Trimming removed 3 bases from V and 3 bases from J, with 9 bases in between. The CDR3 region is CASSHLGSYEQYF. The CDR3 DNA follows: TGTGCCAGCAGCCACCTGGGAAGCTACGAGCAGTACTTC.

CDR3 DNA: TGCAGCGTTGAAGGATTAAGCGGGGGGAGCTCTGGGGCCAACGTCCTGACTTTC. It specifies CSVEGLSGGSSGANVLTF. The chain links TRBV29-1 to TRBJ2-6; TRBD2 matches 9 bases. Trimming removed 1 base from V and 0 bases from J; junction bases left unmatched: 7. Germline V lookup: CDR1 SQVTM, CDR2 ANQGSEA. The CDR3 loop spans 18 amino acids.

This clonotype was counted a few times. The chain couples TRBV12-3 or TRBV12-4 to TRBJ1-5, with D tentatively TRBD1 (5 bases). Trimming removed 2 bases from V and 10 bases from J, with 6 bases in between. This CDR3 is 11 amino acids long. CDR3 protein: CASSLTGPQHF. The CDR3 nucleotides read TGTGCCAGCAGTTTAACAGGACCCCAGCATTTT.

The rearrangement uses TRBV12-5 and TRBJ1-2, with TRBD1 as a possible D gene (5 bases). The CDR3 has 15 residues. The germline CDR1 and CDR2 sequences are LGHNT and FRNRAP. V was clipped by 5 bases and J by 0 bases, with 13 bases between them. The CDR3 spells CASGLDSLSNYGYTF. CDR3 nucleotide sequence: TGTGCTAGTGGTCTAGACAGCCTCTCTAACTATGGCTACACCTTC.